The T cell receptor (beta chain) under discussion was sequenced for a study of T cell responses to AZD1222 COVID-19 vaccine. Study results and limitations: Across the whole spike, CD4 TCRs peaked at regions 160-218 and 743-854. White British people made up most donors, females outnumbered males, and clonal diversity was possibly underestimated. Sampled repertoires all dated from after the peak T cell response.

On this clone itself: Its antigen is still unknown.

The repertoire was sequenced with immunoSEQ multiplex PCR; TCRdb's copy has only in-frame clones and lacks some. The repertoire holds 150,000 to 200,000 clones, with almost 90% as singletons. The CDR3 extends over 13 amino acids. V was pared by 0 bases and J by 7 bases, with 9 bases between. Germline V gives CDR1 SGHTA, CDR2 FQGTGA. This chain joins TRBV7-3 and TRBJ1-1, with TRBD1 as a possible D gene (5 bases). This receptor was obtained from an adult who received the AZD1222 COVID-19 vaccine. Sample: peripheral blood, taken 28 days after the second AZD1222 dose. CDR3 coding DNA: TGTGCCAGCAGCTTAACGACTACAGGTGAAGCTTTCTTT. Amino acid sequence: CASSLTTTGEAFF.